These 20 T cell receptor beta chains came from one sample sequenced in a study of a mutant IDH1 vaccine in newly diagnosed glioma. Sequencing used immunoSEQ multiplex PCR; TCRdb keeps in-frame clones, though not all of them. The sample carries around 99,000 clones, around 77% recorded once. The time point is: baseline, week 1 (first vaccination visit). Treatment: pre-vaccination baseline after standard-of-care therapy. The specimen comprised PBMCs, sampled from a glioma patient treated with radiotherapy, temozolomide or both. The receptors originated from a man aged 35 to 55 with glioma.

The chain employs TRBV19 and TRBJ2-2, with TRBD1 matching over 9 bases. Germline trimming cut 7 bases from V and 5 bases from J; bases unmatched to any gene: 8. Germline assignment: CDR1 LNHDA and CDR2 SQIVND (reference sequence). This CDR3 contains 15 residues. The CDR3 protein is CASTPGQGQTGELFF. CDR3 coding DNA: TGTGCCAGTACCCCGGGACAGGGTCAAACCGGGGAGCTGTTTTTT.

The gene calls are TRBV7-9 and TRBJ1-4; 12 bases line up with TRBD1. V shed 5 bases, J shed 6 bases, and the junction held 7 bases outside the gene matches. The CDR3 extends over 16 amino acids. CDR1 SEHNR and CDR2 FQNEAQ come from the germline V gene (reference sequence). This CDR3 reads CASSKGQGANYEKLFF. CDR3 nucleotide sequence: TGTGCCAGCAGCAAGGGACAGGGGGCGAATTATGAAAAACTGTTTTTT. Combining the CDR3 with reference TRBV7-9 and TRBJ1-4 gives the whole variable domain DTGVSQNPRHKITKRGQNVTFRCDPISEHNRLYWYRQTLGQGPEFLTYFQNEAQLEKSRLLSDRFSAERPKGSFSTLEIQRTEQGDSAMYLCASSKGQGANYEKLFFGSGTQLSVL.

Here the CDR3 DNA reads TGTGCCAGCAGTTGGGGAGGGTTCGATCAGCCCCAGCATTTT. It is translated as CASSWGGFDQPQHF. This chain links TRBV27 with TRBJ1-5; D unclear. The CDR3 has 14 amino acids. Germline V gene sequence: CDR1 MNHEY, CDR2 SMNVEV (reference sequence). Trimming shortened V by 4 bases and J by 5 bases, and 12 bases separated the two germline ends.

The chain joins TRBV6-4 to TRBJ1-2; D call uncertain. The germline V gene encodes CDR1 MRHNA and CDR2 SNTAGT. The CDR3 consists of 14 residues. V was pared by 5 bases and J by 8 bases, with 18 bases between. The CDR3 is CASSTPGKTGGYTF. CDR3 nucleotide sequence: TGTGCCAGCAGTACCCCCGGCAAGACGGGGGGCTACACCTTC.

V and J are TRBV29-1 and TRBJ2-7; possible D gene TRBD1, 5 bases. The germline gives CDR1 SQVTM, CDR2 ANQGSEA. Trimming cost V 4 bases and J 3 bases, with 10 bases left between them. There are 12 residues in the CDR3. The CDR3 bases are TGCAGCGTTGGGGGCTGGGGCTACGAGCAGTACTTC. Amino acids: CSVGGWGYEQYF.

The chain is built from TRBV5-6 and TRBJ1-1; the match to TRBD1 covers 10 bases. Germline loops: CDR1 SGHDT, CDR2 YYEEEE. The CDR3 is 14 amino acids. The junction had 1 base not matched to a gene; V was cut back by 0 bases and J by 5 bases. The CDR3 spells CASSLEDRGTEAFF. In nucleotides, the CDR3 is TGTGCCAGCAGCTTGGAGGACAGGGGGACTGAAGCTTTCTTT. The whole variable domain, filled in from reference TRBV5-6 and TRBJ1-1, reads DAGVTQSPTHLIKTRGQQVTLRCSPKSGHDTVSWYQQALGQGPQFIFQYYEEEERQRGNFPDRFSGHQFPNYSSELNVNALLLGDSALYLCASSLEDRGTEAFFGQGTRLTVV.

V usage is TRBV28 and J usage is TRBJ2-7, with 9 bases that match TRBD2. J gave up 4 bases and V 6 bases, and 10 bases lay outside the gene matches. There are 15 residues in the CDR3. The germline gives CDR1 MDHEN, CDR2 SYDVKM. DNA of the CDR3: TGTGCCAGCAGGTCGATCGCGGGAGGGCGGTACGAGCAGTACTTC. Translated, it gives CASRSIAGGRYEQYF.

The CDR3 is CASSFSRGDGETQYF. CDR3 DNA: TGTGCCAGCAGTTTTAGTAGGGGGGACGGAGAGACCCAGTACTTC. This chain uses TRBV28 with TRBJ2-5; D possibly uses TRBD1 or TRBD2 (6 bases each). Per the germline V gene, CDR1 is MDHEN and CDR2 is SYDVKM. The CDR3 totals 15 residues. V lost 3 bases and J 4 bases, leaving 15 bases between the germline ends.

CDR3 protein: CASSYLTGSLNEQYF. The CDR3 DNA sequence: TGTGCCAGCAGCTATTTGACAGGGTCATTAAACGAGCAGTACTTC. The gene calls are TRBV7-2 and TRBJ2-7, with 7 nucleotides matching TRBD1. The CDR3 is 15 amino acids. V dropped 4 bases and J dropped 5; count of bases not matched to a gene: 11. The germline gives CDR1 SGHTA, CDR2 FQGNSA.

The rearrangement uses TRBV30 and TRBJ2-3, with D possibly matching TRBD1 (6 bases). The V end was cut by 5 bases, the J end by 0 bases, with 12 bases between. The CDR3 length is 14 residues. Germline CDR1 GTSNPN, CDR2 SVGIG (reference sequence). The CDR3 coding sequence is TGTGCCTGGTCGACAGGCTCTAGCACAGATACGCAGTATTTT. Protein product: CAWSTGSSTDTQYF.

This clone was detected many times. The genes are TRBV5-1 and TRBJ1-5; D uncertain. The germline gives CDR1 SGHRS, CDR2 YFSETQ. The CDR3 is made up of 15 amino acids. V shed 2 bases and J shed 7 bases, with 16 bases lying between them. The CDR3 DNA reads TGCGCCAGCAGCTTAAGTGGGAAAGCGGGACAGCCCCAGCATTTT. It encodes CASSLSGKAGQPQHF. The full variable domain, with the rest looked up from reference TRBV5-1 and TRBJ1-5, is KAGVTQTPRYLIKTRGQQVTLSCSPISGHRSVSWYQQTPGQGLQFLFEYFSETQRNKGNFPGRFSGRQFSNSRSEMNVSTLELGDSALYLCASSLSGKAGQPQHFGDGTRLSIL.

On this clone itself: Other DNA sequences within the sample encode an identical CDR3. The chain uses TRBV18 and TRBJ2-7; 9 bases align to TRBD1. The V gene's germline CDR1 is KGHSH and CDR2 LQKENI. The CDR3 sequence is 14 residues long. The V and J ends lost 2 bases and 2 bases, in that order; junction bases with no gene match: 1. CDR3 nucleotide sequence: TGTGCCAGCTCACCATGGGACAGGGCCTACGAGCAGTACTTC. Translation: CASSPWDRAYEQYF. The variable domain in full, completed from reference TRBV18 and TRBJ2-7, reads NAGVMQNPRHLVRRRGQEARLRCSPMKGHSHVYWYRQLPEEGLKFMVYLQKENIIDESGMPKERFSAEFPKEGPSILRIQQVVRGDSAAYFCASSPWDRAYEQYFGPGTRLTVT.

The chain carries TRBV6-5 and TRBJ2-1, with D perhaps TRBD1 (6 bases). Germline loops: CDR1 MNHEY, CDR2 SVGAGI. V was shortened by 4 bases and J by 5 bases, with 18 bases between the two germline ends. CDR3 size: 16 residues. The CDR3 DNA reads as TGTGCCAGCAGTTTTCAACAGGGTCCACCCGACAATGAGCAGTTCTTC. Its protein is CASSFQQGPPDNEQFF.

This chain connects TRBV10-1 to TRBJ2-7, with D possibly matching TRBD2 (6 bases). Germline assignment: CDR1 WNHNN and CDR2 SYGVQD (reference sequence). The CDR3 is 13 residues long. V lost 6 bases and J 2 bases, leaving 11 bases between the germline ends. The CDR3 here is CASSPGLAYEQYF. The CDR3 DNA reads as TGCGCCAGCAGCCCGGGACTGGCCTACGAGCAGTACTTC.

The table lists this clone with a few counts. This chain connects TRBV5-4 to TRBJ1-1; tentatively, D is TRBD1 (5 bases). Germline V gene data show CDR1 as SGHNT and CDR2 as YYREEE (reference sequence). V lost 4 bases and J 5 bases, leaving 21 bases between the germline ends. There are 16 residues in the CDR3. The CDR3 region has the DNA TGTGCCAGCAGCCTTGGGGCGGAAAGACCAAGGACTGAAGCTTTCTTT. Protein: CASSLGAERPRTEAFF.

This clone appeared a few times. The rearrangement uses TRBV28 and TRBJ1-1, with a weak D call TRBD1 (5 bases). V was clipped by 5 bases and J by 0 bases, with 10 bases between them. Germline CDR1 MDHEN, CDR2 SYDVKM. The CDR3 runs 14 residues. This CDR3 reads CASSAGALNTEAFF. The CDR3 coding sequence is TGTGCCAGCAGTGCCGGGGCCTTGAACACTGAAGCTTTCTTT.

This chain connects TRBV28 to TRBJ1-2; D is perhaps TRBD1 (5 bases). CDR1 is MDHEN and CDR2 is SYDVKM in the germline V gene. The V end was cut by 3 bases, the J end by 4 bases, with 12 bases between. This CDR3 region has 14 residues. The DNA of the CDR3 is TGTGCCAGCAGTTTTGGCAGGGCGACCTATGGCTACACCTTC. This encodes CASSFGRATYGYTF.

The chain combines TRBV18 with TRBJ1-5; D might be TRBD1 (5 bases). CDR3 size: 15 residues. With 2 bases removed from V and 1 base from J, the gap between germline ends came to 9 bases. Germline values: CDR1 KGHSH, CDR2 LQKENI. The CDR3 protein is CASSPEGVSNQPQHF. In DNA, the CDR3 is TGTGCCAGCTCACCAGAAGGGGTGAGCAATCAGCCCCAGCATTTT.

This rearrangement joins TRBV11-2 to TRBJ1-2, with 10 bases lining up with TRBD1. The V segment lost 1 base and the J segment 7 bases; nucleotides outside the gene matches: 3. CDR1 and CDR2 from the germline V gene are SGHAT and FQNNGV. The CDR3 extends over 14 amino acids. DNA for the CDR3: TGTGCCAGCAGCTTAGGGGACAGGGGAGGTGGCTACACCTTC. This sequence encodes CASSLGDRGGGYTF.

CDR3: CASSPGDAYEQYF. The CDR3 nucleotides read TGCGCCAGCAGCCCCGGGGACGCCTACGAGCAGTACTTC. The chain is built from TRBV5-1 and TRBJ2-5; D tentatively reads TRBD1 or TRBD2 (5 bases each). Matching the DNA end better, TRBJ2-7 makes the J call doubtful. The CDR3 extends over 13 amino acids. The V gene's germline CDR1 is SGHRS and CDR2 YFSETQ.